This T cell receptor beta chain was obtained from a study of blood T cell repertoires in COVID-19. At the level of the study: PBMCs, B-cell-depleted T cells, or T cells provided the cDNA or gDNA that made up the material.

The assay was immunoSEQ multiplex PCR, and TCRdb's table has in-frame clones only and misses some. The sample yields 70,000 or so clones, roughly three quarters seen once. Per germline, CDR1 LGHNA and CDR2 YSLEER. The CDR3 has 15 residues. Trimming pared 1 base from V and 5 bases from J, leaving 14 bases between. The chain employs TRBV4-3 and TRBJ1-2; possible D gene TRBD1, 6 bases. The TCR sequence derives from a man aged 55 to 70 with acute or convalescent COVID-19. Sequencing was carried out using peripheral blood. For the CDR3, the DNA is TGCGCCAGCAGCCAAGGTGGACAGTCTACTTATGGCTACACCTTC. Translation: CASSQGGQSTYGYTF.